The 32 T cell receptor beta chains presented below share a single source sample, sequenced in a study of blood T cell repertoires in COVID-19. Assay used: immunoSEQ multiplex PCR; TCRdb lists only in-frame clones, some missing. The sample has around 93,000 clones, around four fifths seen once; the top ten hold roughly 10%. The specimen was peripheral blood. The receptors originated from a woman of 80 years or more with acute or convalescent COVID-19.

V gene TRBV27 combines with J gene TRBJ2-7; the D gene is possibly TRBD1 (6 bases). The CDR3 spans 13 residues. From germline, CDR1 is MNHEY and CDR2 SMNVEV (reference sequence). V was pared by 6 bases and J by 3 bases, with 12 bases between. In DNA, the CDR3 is TGTGCCAGCAGCCGGACAGCATTCTACGAGCAGTACTTC. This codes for CASSRTAFYEQYF.

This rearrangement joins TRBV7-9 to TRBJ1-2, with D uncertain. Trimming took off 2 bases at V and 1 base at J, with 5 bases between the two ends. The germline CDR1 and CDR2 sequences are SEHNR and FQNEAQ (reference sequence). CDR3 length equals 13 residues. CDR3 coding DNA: TGTGCCAGCAGCTTAAGCAATAACTATGGCTACACCTTC. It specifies CASSLSNNYGYTF.

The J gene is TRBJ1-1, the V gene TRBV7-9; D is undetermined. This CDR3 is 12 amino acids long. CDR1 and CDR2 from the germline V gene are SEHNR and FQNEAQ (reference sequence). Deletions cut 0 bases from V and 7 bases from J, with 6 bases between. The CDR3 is CASSLARYEAFF. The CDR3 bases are TGTGCCAGCAGCTTAGCGCGGTATGAAGCTTTCTTT.

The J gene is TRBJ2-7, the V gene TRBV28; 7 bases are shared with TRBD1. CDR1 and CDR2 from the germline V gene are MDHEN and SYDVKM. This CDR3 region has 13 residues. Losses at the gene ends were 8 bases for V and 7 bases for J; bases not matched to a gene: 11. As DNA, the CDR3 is TGTGCCAGCGTCGGGACAGCAACCTTTGAGCAGTACTTC. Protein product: CASVGTATFEQYF.

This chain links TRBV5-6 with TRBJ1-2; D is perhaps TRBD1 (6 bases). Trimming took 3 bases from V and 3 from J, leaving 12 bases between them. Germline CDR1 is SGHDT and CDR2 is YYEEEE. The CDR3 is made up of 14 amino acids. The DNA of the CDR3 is TGTGCCAGCAGCTCGGGAGGGGGGTACTATGGCTACACCTTC. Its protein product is CASSSGGGYYGYTF.

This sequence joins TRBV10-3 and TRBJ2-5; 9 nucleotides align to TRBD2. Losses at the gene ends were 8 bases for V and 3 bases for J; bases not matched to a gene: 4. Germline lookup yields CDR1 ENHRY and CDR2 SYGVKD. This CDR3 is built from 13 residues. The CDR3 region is CAIALAGEETQYF. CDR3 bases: TGTGCCATCGCACTAGCGGGTGAAGAGACCCAGTACTTC.

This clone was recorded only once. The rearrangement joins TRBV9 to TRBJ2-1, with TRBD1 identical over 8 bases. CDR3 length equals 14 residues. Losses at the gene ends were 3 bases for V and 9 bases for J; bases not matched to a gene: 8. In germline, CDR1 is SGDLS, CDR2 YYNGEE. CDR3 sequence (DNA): TGTGCCAGCAGCGAGGGCCTCACAGGGGGTGAGCAGTTCTTC. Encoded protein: CASSEGLTGGEQFF.

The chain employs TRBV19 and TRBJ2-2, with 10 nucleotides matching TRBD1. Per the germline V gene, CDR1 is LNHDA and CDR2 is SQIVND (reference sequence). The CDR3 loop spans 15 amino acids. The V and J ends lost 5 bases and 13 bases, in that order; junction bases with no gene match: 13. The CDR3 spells CASSDDRGLVFRLFF. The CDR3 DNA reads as TGTGCCAGTAGTGACGACAGGGGGCTGGTATTTCGGCTGTTTTTT.

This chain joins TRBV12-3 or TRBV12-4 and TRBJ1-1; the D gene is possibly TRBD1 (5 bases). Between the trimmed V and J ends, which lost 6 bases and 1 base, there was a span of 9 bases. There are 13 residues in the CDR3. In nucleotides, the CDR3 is TGTGCCAGCAGCCTAACAGGGAACACTGAAGCTTTCTTT. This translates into CASSLTGNTEAFF.

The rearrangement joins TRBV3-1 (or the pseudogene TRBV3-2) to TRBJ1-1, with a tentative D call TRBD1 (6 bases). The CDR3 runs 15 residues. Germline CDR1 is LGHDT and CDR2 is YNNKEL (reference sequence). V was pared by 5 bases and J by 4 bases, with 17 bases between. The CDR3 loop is CASSSKRGGGTEAFF. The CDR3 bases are TGTGCCAGCAGCTCTAAAAGGGGAGGGGGCACTGAAGCTTTCTTT.

CDR3 residues: CASSWSGSGANVLTF. Here the CDR3 DNA reads TGTGCCAGTAGTTGGTCGGGCTCTGGGGCCAACGTCCTGACTTTC. The rearrangement uses TRBV19 and TRBJ2-6; D is ambiguous. Germline lookup yields CDR1 LNHDA and CDR2 SQIVND (reference sequence). This CDR3 contains 15 residues. V lost 5 bases, J lost 0 bases, and 8 bases lay in between. Drawing the rest from reference TRBV19 and TRBJ2-6, the complete variable domain is DGGITQSPKYLFRKEGQNVTLSCEQNLNHDAMYWYRQDPGQGLRLIYYSQIVNDFQKGDIAEGYSVSREKKESFPLTVTSAQKNPTAFYLCASSWSGSGANVLTFGAGSRLTVL.

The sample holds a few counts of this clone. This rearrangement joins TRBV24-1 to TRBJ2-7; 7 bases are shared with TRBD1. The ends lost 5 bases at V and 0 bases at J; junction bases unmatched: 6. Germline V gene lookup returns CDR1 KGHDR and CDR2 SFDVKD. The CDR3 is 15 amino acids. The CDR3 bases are TGTGCCACCAGTGGTCCGGGACAGAACTCCTACGAGCAGTACTTC. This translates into CATSGPGQNSYEQYF.

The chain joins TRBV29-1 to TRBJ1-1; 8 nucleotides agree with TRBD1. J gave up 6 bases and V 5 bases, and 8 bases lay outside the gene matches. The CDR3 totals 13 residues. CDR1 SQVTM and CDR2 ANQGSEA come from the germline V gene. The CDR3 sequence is CSVSRGQGPEAFF. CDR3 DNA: TGCAGCGTTTCCCGAGGACAGGGCCCTGAAGCTTTCTTT.

CDR3 DNA: TGTGCCAGCAGCTTAAGTATTCAGGTGAACACTGAAGCTTTCTTT. Translated: CASSLSIQVNTEAFF. The chain combines TRBV11-1 with TRBJ1-1; no clear D. The V gene's germline CDR1 is SGHAT and CDR2 FQDESV (reference sequence). The CDR3 has 15 amino acids. The germline V and J ends were trimmed by 2 bases and 0 bases, with 10 bases remaining between them.

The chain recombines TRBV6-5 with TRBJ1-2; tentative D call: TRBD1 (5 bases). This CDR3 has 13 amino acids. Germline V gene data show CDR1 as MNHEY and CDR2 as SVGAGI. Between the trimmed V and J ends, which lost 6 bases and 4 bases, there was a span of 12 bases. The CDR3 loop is CASSSQGFYGYTF. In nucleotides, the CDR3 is TGTGCCAGCAGCTCTCAGGGATTCTATGGCTACACCTTC.

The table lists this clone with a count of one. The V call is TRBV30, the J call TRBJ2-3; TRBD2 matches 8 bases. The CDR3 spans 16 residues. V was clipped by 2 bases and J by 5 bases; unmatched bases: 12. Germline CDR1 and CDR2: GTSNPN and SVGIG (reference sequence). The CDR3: CAWSRGGAGAGDTQYF. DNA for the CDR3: TGTGCCTGGAGTAGGGGGGGAGCGGGAGCCGGAGATACGCAGTATTTT.

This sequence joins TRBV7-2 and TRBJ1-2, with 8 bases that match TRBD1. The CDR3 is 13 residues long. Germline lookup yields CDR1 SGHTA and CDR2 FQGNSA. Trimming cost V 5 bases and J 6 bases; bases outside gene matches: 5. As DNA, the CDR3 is TGTGCCAGCAGCATACAGGGGGGGGATGGCTACACCTTC. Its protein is CASSIQGGDGYTF.

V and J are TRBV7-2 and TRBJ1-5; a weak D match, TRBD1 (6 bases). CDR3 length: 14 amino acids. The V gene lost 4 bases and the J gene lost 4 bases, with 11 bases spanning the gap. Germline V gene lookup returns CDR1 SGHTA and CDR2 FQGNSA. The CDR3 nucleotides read TGTGCCAGCAGCTCTCGGGGGGCGAATCAGCCCCAGCATTTT. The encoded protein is CASSSRGANQPQHF.

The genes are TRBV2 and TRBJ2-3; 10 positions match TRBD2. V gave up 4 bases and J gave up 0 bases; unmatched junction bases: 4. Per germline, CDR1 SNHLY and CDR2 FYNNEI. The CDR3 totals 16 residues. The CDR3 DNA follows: TGTGCCAGCAGTGGGACTAGCGGCCAGAGCACAGATACGCAGTATTTT. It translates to CASSGTSGQSTDTQYF.

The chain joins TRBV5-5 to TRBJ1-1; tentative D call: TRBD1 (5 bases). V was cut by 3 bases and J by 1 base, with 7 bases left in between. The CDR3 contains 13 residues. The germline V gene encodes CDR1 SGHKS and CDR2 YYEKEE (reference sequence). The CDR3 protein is CASSSQGNTEAFF. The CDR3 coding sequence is TGTGCCAGCAGCTCCCAGGGGAACACTGAAGCTTTCTTT.

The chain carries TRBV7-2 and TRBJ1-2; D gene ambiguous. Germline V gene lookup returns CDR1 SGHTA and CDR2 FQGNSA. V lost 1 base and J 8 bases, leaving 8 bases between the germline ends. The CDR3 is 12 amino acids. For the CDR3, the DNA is TGTGCCAGCAGCTTAGTTGAGGGCGGCTACACCTTC. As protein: CASSLVEGGYTF.

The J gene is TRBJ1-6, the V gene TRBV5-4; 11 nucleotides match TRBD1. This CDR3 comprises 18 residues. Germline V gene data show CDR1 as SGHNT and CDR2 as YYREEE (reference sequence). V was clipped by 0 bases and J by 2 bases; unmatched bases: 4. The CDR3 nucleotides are TGTGCCAGCAGCTTGGCCTTGGGACAGGGGGCCTATAATTCACCCCTCCACTTT. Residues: CASSLALGQGAYNSPLHF.

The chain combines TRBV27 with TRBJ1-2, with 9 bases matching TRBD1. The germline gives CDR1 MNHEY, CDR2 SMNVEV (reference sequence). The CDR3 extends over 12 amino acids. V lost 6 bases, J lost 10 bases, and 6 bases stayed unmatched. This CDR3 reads CASSGTGFDYTF. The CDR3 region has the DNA TGTGCCAGCAGCGGGACAGGGTTTGACTACACCTTC.

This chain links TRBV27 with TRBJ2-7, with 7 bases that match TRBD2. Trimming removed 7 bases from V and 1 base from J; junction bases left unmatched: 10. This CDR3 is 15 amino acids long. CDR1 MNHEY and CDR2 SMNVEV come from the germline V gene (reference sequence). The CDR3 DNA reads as TGTGCCAGCACCTCGACTAGCCTCTTGTCCTACGAGCAGTACTTC. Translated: CASTSTSLLSYEQYF.

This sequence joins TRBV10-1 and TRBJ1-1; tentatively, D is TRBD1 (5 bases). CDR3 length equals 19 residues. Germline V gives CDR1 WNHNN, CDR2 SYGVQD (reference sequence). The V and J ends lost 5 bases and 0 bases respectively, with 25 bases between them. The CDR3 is CASSQMRWGGPHLNTEAFF. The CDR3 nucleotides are TGCGCCAGCAGTCAAATGAGGTGGGGGGGTCCCCACCTGAACACTGAAGCTTTCTTT.

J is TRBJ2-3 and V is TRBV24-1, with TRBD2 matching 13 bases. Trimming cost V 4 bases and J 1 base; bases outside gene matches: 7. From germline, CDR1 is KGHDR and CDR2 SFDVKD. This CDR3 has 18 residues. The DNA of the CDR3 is TGTGCCACCAGTGAAGGACTAGCGGGAGTCTCCGGCACAGATACGCAGTATTTT. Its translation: CATSEGLAGVSGTDTQYF.

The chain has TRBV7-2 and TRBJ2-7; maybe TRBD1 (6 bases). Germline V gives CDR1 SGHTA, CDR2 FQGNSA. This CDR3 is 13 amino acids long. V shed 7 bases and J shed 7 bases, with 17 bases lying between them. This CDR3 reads CASTDQGSGEQYF. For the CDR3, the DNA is TGTGCCAGCACCGACCAGGGGAGCGGAGAGCAGTACTTC.

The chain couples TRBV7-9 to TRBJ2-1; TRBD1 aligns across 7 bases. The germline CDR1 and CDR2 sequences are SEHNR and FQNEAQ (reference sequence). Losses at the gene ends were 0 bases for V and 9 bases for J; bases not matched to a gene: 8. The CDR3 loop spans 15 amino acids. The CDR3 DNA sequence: TGTGCCAGCAGCTTAGCAGTGGCCAGGGGGTCTGAGCAGTTCTTC. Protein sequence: CASSLAVARGSEQFF.

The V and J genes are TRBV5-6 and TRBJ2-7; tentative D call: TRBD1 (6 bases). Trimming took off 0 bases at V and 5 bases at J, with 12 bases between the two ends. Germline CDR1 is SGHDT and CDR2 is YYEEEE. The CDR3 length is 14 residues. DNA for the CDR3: TGTGCCAGCAGCTTGGTAGCAGGGGAAAACGAGCAGTACTTC. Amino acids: CASSLVAGENEQYF.

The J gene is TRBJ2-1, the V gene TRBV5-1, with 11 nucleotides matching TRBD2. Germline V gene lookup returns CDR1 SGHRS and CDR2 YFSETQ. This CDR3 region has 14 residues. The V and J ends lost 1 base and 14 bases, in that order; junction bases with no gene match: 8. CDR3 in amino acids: CASSLQLAGEGEFF. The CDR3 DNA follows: TGCGCCAGCAGCTTGCAACTAGCGGGGGAGGGGGAGTTCTTC.

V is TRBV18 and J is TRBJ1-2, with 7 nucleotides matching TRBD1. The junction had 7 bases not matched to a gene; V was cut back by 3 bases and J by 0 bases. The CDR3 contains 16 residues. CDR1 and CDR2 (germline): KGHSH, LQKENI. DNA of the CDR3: TGTGCCAGCTCACCCTACGGGACAGACACTAACTATGGCTACACCTTC. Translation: CASSPYGTDTNYGYTF.

CDR3 bases: TGTGCCAGCAGTCGACGGACTAGCGGAAACAATGAGCAGTTCTTC. This encodes CASSRRTSGNNEQFF. The chain couples TRBV28 to TRBJ2-1; 10 nucleotides match TRBD2. The CDR3 has 15 residues. Losses at the gene ends were 5 bases for V and 5 bases for J; bases not matched to a gene: 6. Per the germline V gene, CDR1 is MDHEN and CDR2 is SYDVKM.